The source of this T cell receptor (beta chain) is a study of blood T cells in healthy people across ages. A minimum of 7 million PBMCs was isolated per sample. Losses at the gene ends were 4 bases for V and 7 bases for J; bases not matched to a gene: 14. The CDR3 consists of 16 residues. CDR1 SGHRS and CDR2 YFSETQ come from the germline V gene. PCR was performed a second time for roughly 7 to 12 cycles using a sample-barcoded 5' primer and a J-beta primer mix. Each CDR3 protein gets one entry after TCRdb re-called the 5' RACE reads with MiXCR. Of about 940,000 distinct CDR3 sequences listed, roughly 43% are singletons. General observations from the study: Older individuals had lower TCR beta diversity per million T cells (the decline was roughly linear).

Of note for this clonotype: Its antigen is currently unknown.

Sequencing used blood. The V and J genes are TRBV5-1 and TRBJ2-7, with 10 positions matching TRBD1. The receptor's source is a young man in good health. For the CDR3, the DNA is TGCGCCAGCAGCCACGGGGACAGGGGATTTCCCCGGGAGCAGTACTTC. It is translated as CASSHGDRGFPREQYF.